One and the same sample provided the 11 T cell receptor beta chains below, sequenced in a study of ipilimumab plus nivolumab after autologous stem cell transplantation. Some clones are missing from TCRdb's copy, which holds only in-frame ones; the method was immunoSEQ multiplex PCR. Among around 20,000 clones, over 65% were seen once, and the ten largest hold roughly 20%. The sample was PBMCs, taken in a trial of ipilimumab plus nivolumab as post-transplant consolidation. The receptors here all came from a male donor with diffuse large B-cell lymphoma.

The genes are TRBV4-2 and TRBJ2-7; TRBD2 might be the D (6 bases). Germline values: CDR1 LGHNA, CDR2 YNFKEQ. This CDR3 contains 16 residues. V was pared by 3 bases and J by 0 bases, with 15 bases between. The CDR3 DNA follows: TGTGCCAGCAGCCAGGATCCTGCTAGCGACTCCTACGAGCAGTACTTC. It translates to CASSQDPASDSYEQYF.

This rearrangement joins TRBV28 to TRBJ1-5, with D uncertain. CDR1 is MDHEN, CDR2 SYDVKM, per germline. The CDR3 has 12 amino acids. The V end was cut by 3 bases, the J end by 8 bases, with 8 bases between. Written as DNA, the CDR3 is TGTGCCAGCAGTTTGCCCGGGGAGCCCCAGCATTTT. Protein sequence: CASSLPGEPQHF.

The CDR3, as DNA: TGCGCCAGCAGCTTCCGACTTATGAACACTGAAGCTTTCTTT. Amino acid sequence: CASSFRLMNTEAFF. The V call is TRBV5-1, the J call TRBJ1-1; unclear D gene. Trimming pared 2 bases from V and 0 bases from J, leaving 8 bases between. Per the germline V gene, CDR1 is SGHRS and CDR2 is YFSETQ. This CDR3 has 14 amino acids.

There are a few counts of this clone. The chain employs TRBV7-2 and TRBJ2-7, with 7 bases aligning to TRBD1. This CDR3 region has 13 residues. From germline, CDR1 is SGHTA and CDR2 FQGNSA. V was pared by 1 base and J by 4 bases, with 1 base of the junction left unmatched. CDR3 nucleotides: TGTGCCAGCAGCTTAGAGGACAGGTACGAGCAGTACTTC. Amino acid sequence: CASSLEDRYEQYF.

The chain couples TRBV29-1 to TRBJ2-2, with 12 nucleotides matching TRBD1. Trimming took 7 bases from V and 7 from J; bases not matched to a gene: 7. CDR3 length: 14 residues. Germline CDR1 reads SQVTM; CDR2 reads ANQGSEA. The CDR3 reads CSAGTGGRYGELFF. In DNA form, the CDR3 reads TGCAGCGCAGGGACAGGGGGCAGGTACGGGGAGCTGTTTTTT.

The J gene is TRBJ2-7, the V gene TRBV6-5, with TRBD2 identical over 8 bases. Germline CDR1 reads MNHEY; CDR2 reads SVGAGI. Germline trimming cut 0 bases from V and 5 bases from J; bases unmatched to any gene: 6. This CDR3 has 15 amino acids. In nucleotides, the CDR3 is TGTGCCAGCAGTTACTCGGGGACTAGAACCCACGAGCAGTACTTC. Residues: CASSYSGTRTHEQYF.

V is TRBV18 and J is TRBJ1-2; D unclear. Germline assignment: CDR1 KGHSH and CDR2 LQKENI. V was trimmed by 5 bases and J by 3 bases, leaving 16 bases between them. This CDR3 is built from 15 residues. This chain's CDR3 is CASSSGFPSDYGYTF. The CDR3 nucleotides are TGTGCCAGCTCATCGGGGTTCCCTTCCGACTATGGCTACACCTTC.

DNA of the CDR3: TGTGCCAGCAGTAAGGAAAGACAGGGGGATTTTGGGGCTTTCTTT. This gives the protein CASSKERQGDFGAFF. The chain uses TRBV6-1 and TRBJ1-1; 9 nucleotides align to TRBD1. The ends lost 5 bases at V and 11 bases at J; junction bases unmatched: 15. The CDR3 consists of 15 residues. CDR1 MNHNS and CDR2 SASEGT come from the germline V gene.

By proportion, this clone is medium-sized (0.01 to 0.1%). Other DNA variants within this sample encode the same CDR3. The rearrangement joins TRBV5-4 to TRBJ2-7; D unclear. V lost 0 bases and J lost 3, with 4 bases in between. Germline loops: CDR1 SGHNT, CDR2 YYREEE (reference sequence). The CDR3 loop spans 12 amino acids. The CDR3 protein is CASSLGVYEQYF. Written as DNA, the CDR3 is TGTGCCAGCAGCTTGGGGGTCTACGAGCAGTACTTC. The full variable domain, in which reference TRBV5-4 and TRBJ2-7 provide the parts outside the CDR3, is ETGVTQSPTHLIKTRGQQVTLRCSSQSGHNTVSWYQQALGQGPQFIFQYYREEENGRGNFPPRFSGLQFPNYSSELNVNALELDDSALYLCASSLGVYEQYFGPGTRLTVT.

CDR3: CASSEERAYEQYF. CDR3 bases: TGTGCCAGCAGTGAGGAACGAGCCTACGAGCAGTACTTC. This chain uses TRBV2 with TRBJ2-7; D unresolved. The V gene lost 3 bases and the J gene lost 2 bases, with 8 bases spanning the gap. The CDR3 has 13 residues. Germline CDR1 and CDR2: SNHLY and FYNNEI.

This chain joins TRBV7-2 and TRBJ1-6; possibly TRBD1 for D (5 bases). V was pared by 1 base and J by 10 bases, with 17 bases between. The CDR3 extends over 16 amino acids. Germline CDR1 and CDR2: SGHTA and FQGNSA. The DNA of the CDR3 is TGTGCCAGCAGCTTAGGGGGCCCAGTTTCTGGGTCACCCCTCCACTTT. It is translated as CASSLGGPVSGSPLHF.